This entry lists 29 T cell receptor beta chains sequenced from one sample in a study of T cells in Graves' hyperthyroidism and ophthalmopathy. The source material, RNA transcripts, was used to amplify TCR beta CDR3 regions. Using the HTBI primer set, a first-round RT-PCR was run on the TCR CDR3. TCRdb reprocessed the multiplex PCR reads via MiXCR and lists one record per CDR3 protein. The repertoire has a few hundred thousand distinct CDR3 sequences, around 15% of them found once; the top ten carry 30% to 35%. The sample consisted of blood. The receptors shown here come from a woman between 45 and 65 years old with Graves' hyperthyroidism that later progressed to Graves' ophthalmopathy.

The sample holds a few counts of this clonotype. The V call is TRBV24-1, the J call TRBJ2-1; D may be TRBD2 (6 bases). CDR3 length equals 17 residues. Germline V CDR1 and CDR2: KGHDR, SFDVKD. V lost 3 bases to trimming and J lost 3 bases, with 17 bases between them. The CDR3 spells CATSDRTPGTYYNEQFF. CDR3 nucleotide sequence: TGTGCCACCAGTGATAGGACTCCCGGGACTTACTACAATGAGCAGTTCTTC.

This clonotype was seen ten or more times. This chain links TRBV28 with TRBJ2-7; D might be TRBD1 (5 bases). Germline CDR1 reads MDHEN; CDR2 reads SYDVKM. Trimming cost V 1 base and J 2 bases, with 9 bases left between them. The CDR3 is made up of 14 amino acids. The CDR3 bases are TGTGCCAGCAGTTTATCACAGGTAGCCTACGAGCAGTACTTC. Its protein is CASSLSQVAYEQYF.

V and J are TRBV28 and TRBJ1-1; the D gene is possibly TRBD1 (6 bases). In germline, CDR1 is MDHEN, CDR2 SYDVKM. The CDR3 is 14 residues long. Between the trimmed V and J ends, which lost 3 bases and 3 bases, there was a span of 11 bases. The CDR3 bases are TGTGCCAGCAGTTTGTCAGGGGACTACACTGAAGCTTTCTTT. Translating it yields CASSLSGDYTEAFF.

This clonotype was detected ten times or more. The chain carries TRBV7-9 and TRBJ2-7; D is uncertain. Germline V gene sequence: CDR1 SEHNR, CDR2 FQNEAQ (reference sequence). The V end lost 5 bases, the J end lost 2 bases, and 10 bases lay between the germline ends. The CDR3 covers 13 residues. The CDR3 nucleotides read TGTGCCAGCAGCCCACTTCGTACCTACGAGCAGTACTTC. Encoded protein: CASSPLRTYEQYF.

This clonotype was picked up many times. The chain uses TRBV28 and TRBJ1-2; 7 nucleotides match TRBD1. Germline V gives CDR1 MDHEN, CDR2 SYDVKM. The CDR3 has 13 residues. V lost 5 bases to trimming and J lost 8 bases; unmatched junction nucleotides: 8. The CDR3 is CASSTPHRGGYTF. As DNA, the CDR3 is TGTGCCAGCAGTACCCCTCACAGGGGAGGCTACACCTTC.

There are a few counts of this clonotype. The chain is built from TRBV19 and TRBJ2-7; D call uncertain. CDR3 length: 13 residues. The V end lost 0 bases, the J end lost 3 bases, and 6 bases lay between the germline ends. Germline assignment: CDR1 LNHDA and CDR2 SQIVND (reference sequence). CDR3 sequence: CASSIDRNYEQYF. Here the CDR3 DNA reads TGTGCCAGTAGTATAGACAGGAACTACGAGCAGTACTTC.

The chain has TRBV19 and TRBJ2-5; D is unclear. The CDR3 consists of 13 residues. Germline CDR1 reads LNHDA; CDR2 reads SQIVND (reference sequence). V was pared by 4 bases and J by 4 bases, with 10 bases between. CDR3 sequence: CASSNAWGETQYF. Written as DNA, the CDR3 is TGTGCCAGTAGTAACGCTTGGGGAGAGACCCAGTACTTC.

This clonotype was observed a few times. A junction boundary mismatches the germline segment, possibly from a read error. The genes are TRBV28 and TRBJ1-3, with 7 positions matching TRBD1. Germline V CDR1 and CDR2: MDHEN, SYDVKM. CDR3 size: 14 residues. The CDR3 nucleotides read TGTGCCAGCCAAAGACAGGGACCTGGAATCACCATATATTTT. This sequence encodes CASQRQGPGITIYF.

The gene calls are TRBV9 and TRBJ2-1; 8 bases are shared with TRBD1. V was pared by 4 bases and J by 5 bases, with 8 bases of the junction left unmatched. The germline gives CDR1 SGDLS, CDR2 YYNGEE. The length of the CDR3 is 15 residues. The CDR3 bases are TGTGCCAGCAGCCCCCCCGGGACAGGACACAATGAGCAGTTCTTC. Translation: CASSPPGTGHNEQFF.

The DNA for the CDR3 is TGTGCCAGCAGTGAATTTATCAGGGGGCGCGGGGACACTGAAGCTTTCTTT. Translation: CASSEFIRGRGDTEAFF. This rearrangement joins TRBV25-1 to TRBJ1-1; 8 bases map to TRBD1. Germline V CDR1 and CDR2: MGHDK, SYGVNS. V lost 1 base, J lost 3 bases, and 10 bases stayed unmatched. This CDR3 is 17 amino acids long.

This clonotype has ten or more counts. Written as DNA, the CDR3 is TGTGCCAGCCGGAGAGACAGTTTCAATCAGCCCCAGCATTTT. Translating it yields CASRRDSFNQPQHF. V and J are TRBV28 and TRBJ1-5, with D perhaps matching TRBD1 (5 bases). V lost 8 bases to trimming and J lost 3 bases, with 14 bases between them. This CDR3 comprises 14 residues. Germline loops: CDR1 MDHEN, CDR2 SYDVKM. The complete variable domain, with remaining parts taken from reference TRBV28 and TRBJ1-5, reads DVKVTQSSRYLVKRTGEKVFLECVQDMDHENMFWYRQDPGLGLRLIYFSYDVKMKEKGDIPEGYSVSREKKERFSLILESASTNQTSMYLCASRRDSFNQPQHFGDGTRLSIL.

This clonotype was counted ten times or more. The chain links TRBV2 to TRBJ1-6, with D possibly TRBD1 on 5 matching bases. The V gene's germline CDR1 is SNHLY and CDR2 FYNNEI. V gave up 7 bases and J gave up 5 bases, with 12 bases separating them. The CDR3 totals 14 residues. CDR3 loop: CASILQGDNSPLHF. The CDR3 nucleotides read TGTGCCAGCATTTTGCAGGGTGATAATTCACCCCTCCACTTT.

This clonotype appeared many times. This chain links TRBV2 with TRBJ2-3; the match to TRBD2 covers 10 bases. The germline V gene encodes CDR1 SNHLY and CDR2 FYNNEI. Trimming removed 6 bases from V and 5 bases from J; junction bases left unmatched: 5. The length of the CDR3 is 14 residues. Here the CDR3 DNA reads TGTGCCAGCAGGAAGCGGGGGGGTCGAGATACGCAGTATTTT. This gives the protein CASRKRGGRDTQYF.

This clonotype was picked up many times. The V gene is TRBV3-1, the J gene TRBJ2-2; unclear D gene. The germline V and J ends were trimmed by 0 bases and 0 bases, with 14 bases remaining between them. This CDR3 region has 18 residues. Germline V gene data show CDR1 as LGHDT and CDR2 as YNNKEL (reference sequence). CDR3 in DNA: TGTGCCAGCAGCCAAGACTGGCGGACGATCACGAACACCGGGGAGCTGTTTTTT. This sequence encodes CASSQDWRTITNTGELFF.

With respect to this clonotype: This may arise from a read error, as a much more abundant clone is one base away. CDR3 nucleotide sequence: TGTGCCAGCACCCCGGGCAGGTCCTCACCCCTCCACTTT. Amino acid sequence: CASTPGRSSPLHF. V is TRBV2 and J is TRBJ1-6; D not certain. V lost 7 bases, J lost 10 bases, and 14 bases lay in between. The V gene's germline CDR1 is SNHLY and CDR2 FYNNEI. The CDR3 is 13 residues long.

As concerns this clonotype: A read error may explain this, as a much larger clone is one base away. The chain carries TRBV11-3 and TRBJ2-3; a weak D match, TRBD2 (6 bases). Deletions cut 4 bases from V and 4 bases from J, with 33 bases between. The CDR3 totals 21 residues. Germline V CDR1 and CDR2: SGHNT, YENEEA. The CDR3 here is CASSSPGGWVAGTVFSDTQYF. Here the CDR3 DNA reads TGTGCCAGCAGCTCCCCCGGGGGTTGGGTGGCAGGCACAGTCTTTTCAGATACGCAGTATTTT.

The table lists this clonotype with many counts. This chain uses TRBV7-9 with TRBJ2-3, with D possibly TRBD1 on 5 matching bases. This CDR3 is built from 13 residues. V lost 5 bases and J lost 5, with 11 bases in between. CDR1 is SEHNR, CDR2 FQNEAQ, per germline (reference sequence). CDR3 amino acids: CASSIFQGDTQYF. CDR3 coding DNA: TGTGCCAGCAGCATTTTCCAGGGAGATACGCAGTATTTT.

This chain links TRBV6-1 with TRBJ1-6; 7 bases agree with TRBD1. CDR1 is MNHNS and CDR2 is SASEGT in the germline V gene. V lost 6 bases to trimming and J lost 7 bases; unmatched junction nucleotides: 6. This CDR3 has 14 amino acids. CDR3 in amino acids: CASSRGIENSPLHF. As DNA, the CDR3 is TGTGCCAGCAGCAGGGGGATAGAGAATTCACCCCTCCACTTT.

Ten or more counts support this clonotype. The chain joins TRBV5-1 to TRBJ2-5, with TRBD1 matching 12 bases. In germline, CDR1 is SGHRS, CDR2 YFSETQ. The V segment lost 5 bases and the J segment 5 bases; nucleotides outside the gene matches: 7. CDR3 length: 15 amino acids. The CDR3 region has the DNA TGCGCCAGCAGGGCCCGGGGACAGGGGGCGGAGACCCAGTACTTC. Amino acids: CASRARGQGAETQYF.

This clonotype was counted many times. The chain carries TRBV30 and TRBJ1-1, with a tentative D call TRBD1 (5 bases). V shed 4 bases and J shed 1 base, with 19 bases lying between them. The CDR3 totals 16 residues. Germline V gives CDR1 GTSNPN, CDR2 SVGIG (reference sequence). CDR3 DNA: TGTGCCTGGACGGGACGCCACCGATTGGGGAACACTGAAGCTTTCTTT. The encoded protein is CAWTGRHRLGNTEAFF.

The sample holds a few counts of this clonotype. The rearrangement uses TRBV28 and TRBJ1-1; maybe TRBD1 (5 bases). This CDR3 comprises 14 residues. Germline CDR1 MDHEN, CDR2 SYDVKM. V lost 5 bases to trimming and J lost 10 bases, with 20 bases between them. The CDR3, as DNA: TGTGCCAGCAGTCCGCCGGCCCGGGGGGAAAGAGCTTTCTTT. Its protein is CASSPPARGERAFF.

This clonotype was found many times. V is TRBV11-2 and J is TRBJ2-1, with 9 bases that match TRBD2. CDR1 and CDR2 (germline): SGHAT, FQNNGV. With V trimmed by 3 bases and J by 5 bases, 2 bases remained unmatched. This CDR3 has 14 residues. CDR3 residues: CASSFGLANNEQFF. For the CDR3, the DNA is TGTGCCAGCAGCTTTGGACTAGCGAACAATGAGCAGTTCTTC. The full variable domain, with the rest looked up from reference TRBV11-2 and TRBJ2-1, is EAGVAQSPRYKIIEKRQSVAFWCNPISGHATLYWYQQILGQGPKLLIQFQNNGVVDDSQLPKDRFSAERLKGVDSTLKIQPAKLEDSAVYLCASSFGLANNEQFFGPGTRLTVL.

As for this clonotype: It may be a read error: a sequence one base away is much more abundant. The chain uses TRBV7-9 and TRBJ2-7; TRBD2 is a possible D gene (6 bases). The V end lost 4 bases, the J end lost 6 bases, and 16 bases lay between the germline ends. Germline V gene lookup returns CDR1 SEHNR and CDR2 FQNEAQ (reference sequence). CDR3 size: 14 residues. Written as DNA, the CDR3 is TGTGCCAGCAGCTGGGGGGACGGAACCTGCGAGCAGTACTTC. Encoded protein: CASSWGDGTCEQYF.

This clonotype was found many times. The chain couples TRBV19 to TRBJ1-1, with a tentative D call TRBD1 (6 bases). CDR1 and CDR2 from the germline V gene are LNHDA and SQIVND (reference sequence). V was cut by 3 bases and J by 4 bases, with 12 bases left in between. The CDR3 covers 14 residues. The DNA of the CDR3 is TGTGCCAGTAGTATCGGAGGGGGTATCACTGAAGCTTTCTTT. Its translation is CASSIGGGITEAFF. The full variable domain, completed using reference TRBV19 and TRBJ1-1, is DGGITQSPKYLFRKEGQNVTLSCEQNLNHDAMYWYRQDPGQGLRLIYYSQIVNDFQKGDIAEGYSVSREKKESFPLTVTSAQKNPTAFYLCASSIGGGITEAFFGQGTRLTVV.

This clonotype was seen at least ten times. The chain employs TRBV2 and TRBJ2-7; TRBD2 matches 8 bases. This CDR3 is built from 17 residues. CDR1 is SNHLY and CDR2 is FYNNEI in the germline V gene. V lost 4 bases, J lost 3 bases, and 14 bases stayed unmatched. The CDR3 region has the DNA TGTGCCAGCAGTGCGGGTAGCGGGAAGGGTGTGAGCTACGAGCAGTACTTC. This sequence encodes CASSAGSGKGVSYEQYF.

This clonotype has a count of ten or more. V gene TRBV27 combines with J gene TRBJ2-1; D gene ambiguous. This CDR3 is 13 amino acids long. V lost 3 bases and J lost 11, with 14 bases in between. CDR1 is MNHEY, CDR2 SMNVEV, per germline (reference sequence). The CDR3 loop reads CASSFLEVRQQFF. The CDR3 DNA reads as TGTGCCAGCAGTTTCCTGGAAGTCCGGCAGCAGTTCTTC.

The chain is built from TRBV9 and TRBJ2-3, with 9 nucleotides matching TRBD2. There are 15 residues in the CDR3. Per the germline V gene, CDR1 is SGDLS and CDR2 is YYNGEE. With 3 bases clipped from V and 0 bases from J, the junction kept 2 bases outside the gene matches. The CDR3 region is CASSALAGSTDTQYF. The CDR3 bases are TGTGCCAGCAGCGCCCTAGCGGGAAGCACAGATACGCAGTATTTT. Full variable domain (remainder filled in from reference TRBV9 and TRBJ2-3): DSGVTQTPKHLITATGQRVTLRCSPRSGDLSVYWYQQSLDQGLQFLIQYYNGEERAKGNILERFSAQQFPDLHSELNLSSLELGDSALYFCASSALAGSTDTQYFGPGTRLTVL.

This clonotype was picked up a small number of times. The genes are TRBV5-1 and TRBJ1-2; D is uncertain. Germline V gives CDR1 SGHRS, CDR2 YFSETQ. The V end lost 0 bases, the J end lost 7 bases, and 10 bases lay between the germline ends. This CDR3 is 13 amino acids long. CDR3 in amino acids: CASSLGQTLGYTF. In nucleotides, the CDR3 is TGCGCCAGCAGCTTGGGTCAGACCCTTGGCTACACCTTC.

This clonotype was seen at least ten times. The rearrangement uses TRBV5-1 and TRBJ2-3, with TRBD1 matching 8 bases. The germline gives CDR1 SGHRS, CDR2 YFSETQ. The CDR3 is made up of 16 amino acids. The trim removed 2 bases at V and 1 base at J, leaving 6 bases unmatched. The CDR3 DNA is TGCGCCAGCAGCTTACCCGGGACAGGTGGCACAGATACGCAGTATTTT. Translation gives CASSLPGTGGTDTQYF.